The following is a T cell receptor beta chain sequence with its context. Its specificity is not known. This sample is drawn from a study of T cell responses to AZD1222 COVID-19 vaccine. Libraries were prepared by immunoSEQ multiplex PCR; TCRdb keeps only in-frame clonotypes and omits some of them. The sample records approximately 42,000 clones, 88% being singletons. Notes on the study in general: Possibly, clonal diversity was underestimated; donors were largely white British and included more females. Repertoires were obtained only post-peak T cell response.

This CDR3 spans 14 amino acids. V was shortened by 4 bases and J by 5 bases, with 15 bases between the two germline ends. The V gene's germline CDR1 is SEHNR and CDR2 FQNEAQ (reference sequence). The TCR originated in an adult who received the AZD1222 COVID-19 vaccine. This chain joins TRBV7-9 and TRBJ2-7, with D unresolved. This material consisted of peripheral blood, taken 28 days after the second AZD1222 dose. The CDR3 DNA reads as TGTGCCAGCAGCTCTGAAGGGAAAAGGCACGAGCAGTACTTC. Translation gives CASSSEGKRHEQYF. The whole variable domain, filled in from reference TRBV7-9 and TRBJ2-7, reads DTGVSQNPRHKITKRGQNVTFRCDPISEHNRLYWYRQTLGQGPEFLTYFQNEAQLEKSRLLSDRFSAERPKGSFSTLEIQRTEQGDSAMYLCASSSEGKRHEQYFGPGTRLTVT.